The rows below give T cell receptor beta chains drawn from one sample of a study of T cell clonotyping in hematopoietic cell transplantation. The repertoire was sequenced with immunoSEQ multiplex PCR; TCRdb's copy has only in-frame clones and lacks some. The sample has 55,000 to 70,000 clones; approximately 94% are singletons. Source material: peripheral blood mononuclear cells. The receptors stem from a man aged 50-60 years in good health. Some clones in this sample may be carry-over from other donors' samples. Both conserved end residues are part of each CDR3.

TRBJ2-3 | TRBV6-5 | CASAWQGTDTQYF
TRBJ2-3 | TRBV5-4 | CASSWKTSTDTQYF
TRBJ1-2 | TRBV28 | CATPGTANYGYTF
TRBJ2-1 | TRBV4-1 | CASSQGLARNEQFF
TRBJ2-1 | TRBV5-1 | CASSGAGAGYNEQFF
TRBJ1-2 | TRBV9 | CASSFDIANYGYTF
TRBJ1-1 | TRBV7-2 | CASSPTGAGVNTEAFF
TRBJ1-2 | TRBV2 | CASSEAGARIYGYTF
TRBJ1-6 | TRBV5-1 | CASRTGSEVSPLHF
TRBJ2-1 | TRBV5-6 | CASSFGLAGGYNEQFF
TRBJ1-5 | TRBV28 | CASSSRDRESQPQHF
TRBJ1-2 | TRBV5-8 | CASSLPLGGINYGYTF
TRBJ2-3 | TRBV7-3 | CASSLGQLRTDTQYF
TRBJ2-5 | TRBV5-1 | CASSTTGRQETQYF
TRBJ1-1 | TRBV10-3 | CAISESKGSNTEAFF
TRBJ2-2 | TRBV10-3 | CAISAGTVNTGELFF
TRBJ1-1 | TRBV30 | CAWSVNMNTEAFF
TRBJ1-1 | TRBV6-5 | CASSSYPPTPNTEAFF
TRBJ2-5 | TRBV4-3 | CASSQGDSDQETQYF
TRBJ2-7 | TRBV10-1 | CASGETSANYEQYF
TRBJ2-3 | TRBV25-1 | CASSGITDTQYF
TRBJ1-1 | TRBV27 | CASSFNVKMNTEAFF
TRBJ2-2 | TRBV25-1 | CASSEAGGPGELFF
TRBJ2-3 | TRBV28 | CASSLSSVPFTDTQYF
TRBJ1-6 | TRBV19 | CASSIDRNSPLHF
TRBJ1-5 | TRBV2 | CASSRQTGGYQPQHF
TRBJ2-2 | TRBV11-3 | CASSLEGTGELFF
TRBJ1-1 | TRBV7-6 | CASSLAWNTEAFF
TRBJ1-6 | TRBV19 | CASNSVEGNSPLHF
TRBJ2-3 | TRBV5-5 | CASTLLRILADTQYF
TRBJ2-3 | TRBV28 | CASRDQGADTQYF
TRBJ1-1 | TRBV14 | CASSPFRGGFGAEAFF
TRBJ1-1 | TRBV7-8 | CASSLVTDEAFF
TRBJ2-7 | TRBV6-1 | CASMGAYEQYF
TRBJ1-1 | TRBV9 | CASSASRASTTEAFF
TRBJ2-1 | TRBV9 | CASSVGTSGGAWDEQFF
TRBJ2-1 | TRBV30 | CAWTRRVGGDEQFF
TRBJ1-4 | TRBV14 | CASSQDAWGQGAKLFF
TRBJ1-1 | TRBV28 | CASSLGGEPTEAFF
TRBJ1-4 | TRBV14 | CASSRDRALTLFF
TRBJ1-5 | TRBV6-5 | CASRKVRNQPQHF
TRBJ2-5 | TRBV10-2 | CASRKSWDNQETQYF
TRBJ2-3 | TRBV11-3 | CASSPNRGSTDTQYF
TRBJ1-2 | TRBV2 | CASSGAGYTF
TRBJ1-1 | TRBV6-5 | CASSYSPLGNTEAFF
TRBJ2-3 | TRBV4-2 | CASSPRTSGRRTDTQYF
TRBJ2-1 | TRBV5-1 | CASSSRDRDYNEQFF
TRBJ2-2 | TRBV5-8 | CASSLGTTNTGELFF
TRBJ1-4 | TRBV6-5 | CASSYSMGDEKLFF
TRBJ2-7 | TRBV7-9 | CASSRDEQYF
TRBJ2-7 | TRBV2 | CAGGVEDEQYF
TRBJ2-7 | TRBV28 | CASSLVGQTYEQYF
TRBJ1-5 | TRBV6-1 | CASVGFGASNQPQHF
TRBJ1-2 | TRBV27 | CASRVIGQPYGYTF
TRBJ2-3 | TRBV9 | CASSLYVGDTQYF